This T cell receptor beta chain was recovered during a study of tumor and adjacent non-tumor tissue in lung cancer. Study summary: There were some 12 adenocarcinoma, 2 squamous cell carcinoma and 1 small cell lung cancer cases. The patients, roughly 10 men and about 5 women, were roughly 31 to 80 with stage I to III disease. About 4.17 million productive TCRbeta reads were obtained per sample on average. General study results and limits: Tumor tissue had significantly higher TCR diversity than normal lung.

No cell sorting was done before RNA was extracted from the tissue. TCRbeta libraries were built with three rounds of nested PCR, modified from ARM-PCR. TCRdb reprocessed the multiplex PCR reads via MiXCR and lists one record per CDR3 protein. The profile shows about 85,000 distinct CDR3 sequences, about three fifths of them singletons. This clonotype was seen repeatedly, ten times or more. The antigen remains undetermined. Source material: lung tumor tissue. This clonotype was sampled from a man in his 70s with non-small cell lung cancer.

The CDR3 loop is CASSSPPGGRGNEQFF. In DNA form, the CDR3 reads TGTGCCAGCAGCTCTCCCCCGGGGGGGAGGGGGAATGAGCAGTTCTTC. The chain employs TRBV7-9 and TRBJ2-1, with 8 positions matching TRBD2. V dropped 4 bases and J dropped 7; count of bases not matched to a gene: 12. The CDR3 totals 16 residues. The germline gives CDR1 SEHNR, CDR2 FQNEAQ (reference sequence).